These 2 T cell receptor beta chains were sequenced from one sample in a study of cytomegalovirus exposure and HLA in healthy donors. This PCR relied on a set of 60 Vbeta primers and 13 Jbeta primers. Repertoires were generated with immunoSEQ multiplex PCR, while TCRdb's copy carries only in-frame clones and drops some. The sample lists about 170,000 clones, 76% occurring once. Material for sequencing was PBMCs. The source is a female donor in good health and CMV-seronegative.

The chain links TRBV27 to TRBJ2-3; 9 bases align to TRBD2. Per germline, CDR1 MNHEY and CDR2 SMNVEV (reference sequence). The CDR3 sequence is 18 residues long. With V trimmed by 4 bases and J by 2 bases, 13 bases remained unmatched. In DNA, the CDR3 is TGTGCCAGCAGTTCCCAGCGGGGGGCCACTGGGTTCACAGATACGCAGTATTTT. Protein sequence: CASSSQRGATGFTDTQYF.

V usage is TRBV10-1 and J usage is TRBJ1-3; 7 nucleotides align to TRBD1. With 8 bases clipped from V and 4 bases from J, the junction kept 5 bases outside the gene matches. The CDR3 is 13 amino acids. Germline V gene lookup returns CDR1 WNHNN and CDR2 SYGVQD (reference sequence). CDR3 region: CASGGGFGNTIYF. CDR3 DNA: TGCGCCAGCGGAGGGGGCTTCGGAAACACCATATATTTT.